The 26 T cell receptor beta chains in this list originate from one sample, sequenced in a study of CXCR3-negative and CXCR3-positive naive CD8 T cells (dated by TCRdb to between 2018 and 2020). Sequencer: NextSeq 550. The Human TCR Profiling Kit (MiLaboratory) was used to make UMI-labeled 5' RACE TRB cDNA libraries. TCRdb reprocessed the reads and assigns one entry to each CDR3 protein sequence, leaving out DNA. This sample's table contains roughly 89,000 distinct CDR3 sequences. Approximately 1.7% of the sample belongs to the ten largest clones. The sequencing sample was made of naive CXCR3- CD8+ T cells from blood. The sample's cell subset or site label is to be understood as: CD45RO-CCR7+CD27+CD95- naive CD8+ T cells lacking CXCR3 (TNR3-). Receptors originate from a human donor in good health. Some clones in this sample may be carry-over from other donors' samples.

CDR3 loop: CASSYNAPTGGKNTEAFF. This chain joins TRBV6-5 and TRBJ1-1; TCRdb's assignment of TRBD1 cannot be checked, as there is no DNA. The CDR3 consists of 18 residues. Germline V gene sequence: CDR1 MNHEY, CDR2 SVGAGI.

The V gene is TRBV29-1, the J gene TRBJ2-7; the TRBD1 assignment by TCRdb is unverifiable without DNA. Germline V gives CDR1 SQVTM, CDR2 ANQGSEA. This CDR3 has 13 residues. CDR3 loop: CSALGQGTYEQYF.

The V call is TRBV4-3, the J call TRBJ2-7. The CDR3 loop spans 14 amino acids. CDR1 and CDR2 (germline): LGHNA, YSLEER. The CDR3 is CASSQDTGSYEQYF.

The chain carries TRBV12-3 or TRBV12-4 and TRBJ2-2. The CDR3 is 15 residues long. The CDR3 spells CASSTSHGDTGELFF.

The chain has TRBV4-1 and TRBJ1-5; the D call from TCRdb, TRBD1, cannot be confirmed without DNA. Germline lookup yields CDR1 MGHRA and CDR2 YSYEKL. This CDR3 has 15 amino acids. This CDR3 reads CASTQGDGSNQPQHF.

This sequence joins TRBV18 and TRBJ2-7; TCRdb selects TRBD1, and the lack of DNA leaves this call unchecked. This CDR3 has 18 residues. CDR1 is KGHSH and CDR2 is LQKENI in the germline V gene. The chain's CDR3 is CASSPVPRERGDSYEQYF. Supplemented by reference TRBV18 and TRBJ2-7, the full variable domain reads NAGVMQNPRHLVRRRGQEARLRCSPMKGHSHVYWYRQLPEEGLKFMVYLQKENIIDESGMPKERFSAEFPKEGPSILRIQQVVRGDSAAYFCASSPVPRERGDSYEQYFGPGTRLTVT.

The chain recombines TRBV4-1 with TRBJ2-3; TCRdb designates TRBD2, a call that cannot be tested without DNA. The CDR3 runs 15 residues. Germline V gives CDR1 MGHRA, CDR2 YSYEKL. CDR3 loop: CASTWLAAGTDTQYF.

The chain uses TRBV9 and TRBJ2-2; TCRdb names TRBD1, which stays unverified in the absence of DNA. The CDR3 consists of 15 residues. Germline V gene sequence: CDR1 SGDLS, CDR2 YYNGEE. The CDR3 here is CASSSWTGNTGELFF.

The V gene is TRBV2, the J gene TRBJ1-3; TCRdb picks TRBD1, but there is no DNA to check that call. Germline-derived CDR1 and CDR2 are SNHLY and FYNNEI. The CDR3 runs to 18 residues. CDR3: CASREDYRGPSSGNTIYF.

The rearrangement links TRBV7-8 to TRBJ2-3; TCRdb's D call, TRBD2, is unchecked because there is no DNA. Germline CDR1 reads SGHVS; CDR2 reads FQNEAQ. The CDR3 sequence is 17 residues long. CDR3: CASSLTPFLEGTDTQYF.

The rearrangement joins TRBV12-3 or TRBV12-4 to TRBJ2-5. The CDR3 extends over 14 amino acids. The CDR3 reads CASSTSGAKETQYF.

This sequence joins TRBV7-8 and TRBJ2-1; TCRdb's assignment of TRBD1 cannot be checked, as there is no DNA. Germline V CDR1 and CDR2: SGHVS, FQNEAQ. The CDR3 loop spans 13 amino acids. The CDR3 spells CASSSGQLNEQFF.

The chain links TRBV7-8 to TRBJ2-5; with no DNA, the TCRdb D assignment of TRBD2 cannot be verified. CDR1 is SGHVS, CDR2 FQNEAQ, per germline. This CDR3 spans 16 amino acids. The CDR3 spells CASSPTGTSGQETQYF.

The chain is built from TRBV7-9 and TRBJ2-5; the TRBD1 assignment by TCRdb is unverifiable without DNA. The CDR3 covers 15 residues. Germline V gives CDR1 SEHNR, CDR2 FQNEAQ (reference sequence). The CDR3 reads CASSSRDRDIETQYF.

The chain's CDR3 is CASSYSTSAHEQYF. The J gene is TRBJ2-7, the V gene TRBV6-2 or TRBV6-3. There are 14 residues in the CDR3. CDR1 and CDR2 from the germline V gene are MNHEY and SVGEGT.

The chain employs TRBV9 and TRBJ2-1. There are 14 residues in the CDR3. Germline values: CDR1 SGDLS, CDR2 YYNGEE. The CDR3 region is CASSVGHLGYEQFF.

CDR3 residues: CASSLEETQYF. The V gene is TRBV12-3 or TRBV12-4, the J gene TRBJ2-5. The CDR3 runs 11 residues.

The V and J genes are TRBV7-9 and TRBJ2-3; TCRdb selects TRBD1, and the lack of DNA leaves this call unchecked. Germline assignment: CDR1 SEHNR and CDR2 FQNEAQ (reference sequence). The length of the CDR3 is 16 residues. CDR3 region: CASSSTEDRGRDTQYF.

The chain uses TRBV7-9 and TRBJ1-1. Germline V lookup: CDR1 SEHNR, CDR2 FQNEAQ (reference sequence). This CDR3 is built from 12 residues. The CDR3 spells CASSRANTEAFF.

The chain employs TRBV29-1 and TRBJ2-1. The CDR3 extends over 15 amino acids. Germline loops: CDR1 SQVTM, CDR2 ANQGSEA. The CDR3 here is CSVEGSLSGFGEQFF.

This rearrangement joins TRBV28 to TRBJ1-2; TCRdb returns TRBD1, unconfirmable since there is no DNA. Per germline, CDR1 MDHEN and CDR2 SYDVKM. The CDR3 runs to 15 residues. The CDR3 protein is CASSLYRPPNYGYTF.

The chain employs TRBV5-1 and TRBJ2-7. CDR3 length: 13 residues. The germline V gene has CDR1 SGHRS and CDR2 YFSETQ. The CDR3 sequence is CASSLLPYYEQYF.

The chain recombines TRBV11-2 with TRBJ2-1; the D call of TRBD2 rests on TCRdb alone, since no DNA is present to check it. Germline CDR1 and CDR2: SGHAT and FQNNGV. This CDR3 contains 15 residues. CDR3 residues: CASSTSGPAYNEQFF.

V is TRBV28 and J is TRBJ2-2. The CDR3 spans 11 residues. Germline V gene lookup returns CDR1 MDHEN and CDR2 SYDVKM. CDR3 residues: CASSWVGELFF.

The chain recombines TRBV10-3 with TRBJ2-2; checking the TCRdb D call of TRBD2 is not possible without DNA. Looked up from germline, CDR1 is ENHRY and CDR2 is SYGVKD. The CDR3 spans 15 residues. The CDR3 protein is CAISPTSGSAGELFF.

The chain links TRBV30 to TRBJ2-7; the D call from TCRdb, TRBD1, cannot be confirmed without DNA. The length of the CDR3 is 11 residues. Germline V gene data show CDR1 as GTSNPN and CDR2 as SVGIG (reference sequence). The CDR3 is CAWTGGGEQYF.